The 28 T cell receptor beta chains reported below all come from one sample, sequenced in a study of OX40 agonist ivuxolimab in advanced cancers. Sequencing used immunoSEQ multiplex PCR; TCRdb keeps in-frame clones, though not all of them. The sample lists over 80,000 clones, roughly 93% occurring once. Sequenced here: CD4+ or CD8+ T cells sorted from blood, sampled in a trial of the OX40 agonist ivuxolimab. The receptor set was obtained from an adult with an advanced solid tumor such as melanoma, head and neck, liver or kidney cancer.

The genes are TRBV6-5 and TRBJ1-3; D not resolved. Germline V gives CDR1 MNHEY, CDR2 SVGAGI. This CDR3 comprises 14 residues. Deletions cut 2 bases from V and 2 bases from J, with 7 bases between. CDR3 protein: CASSYVSAGNTIYF. CDR3 DNA: TGTGCCAGCAGTTACGTGTCGGCTGGAAACACCATATATTTT.

The chain links TRBV4-1 to TRBJ2-5; 12 positions agree with TRBD2. With V trimmed by 4 bases and J by 5 bases, 5 bases remained unmatched. This CDR3 has 15 amino acids. Germline CDR1 MGHRA, CDR2 YSYEKL. The CDR3 region is CASSPTSGSYETQYF. The CDR3 DNA sequence: TGCGCCAGCAGCCCGACTAGCGGGAGTTACGAGACCCAGTACTTC.

J is TRBJ1-4 and V is TRBV5-6; D perhaps matches TRBD1 (6 bases). Germline V lookup: CDR1 SGHDT, CDR2 YYEEEE. The CDR3 is 17 residues long. V lost 3 bases, J lost 0 bases, and 15 bases lay in between. The CDR3 loop is CASSWGPMSATNEKLFF. CDR3 bases: TGTGCCAGCAGCTGGGGGCCGATGAGCGCAACTAATGAAAAACTGTTTTTT.

The chain carries TRBV11-2 and TRBJ2-7, with TRBD1 identical over 8 bases. The germline V gene encodes CDR1 SGHAT and CDR2 FQNNGV. CDR3 size: 15 residues. Germline trimming cut 5 bases from V and 0 bases from J; bases unmatched to any gene: 6. The DNA for the CDR3 is TGTGCCAGCAGCCCAGGACAGGGAAGCTCCTACGAGCAGTACTTC. It is translated as CASSPGQGSSYEQYF. Variable domain in full (rest from reference TRBV11-2 and TRBJ2-7): EAGVAQSPRYKIIEKRQSVAFWCNPISGHATLYWYQQILGQGPKLLIQFQNNGVVDDSQLPKDRFSAERLKGVDSTLKIQPAKLEDSAVYLCASSPGQGSSYEQYFGPGTRLTVT.

The rearrangement links TRBV7-3 to TRBJ2-7; 10 bases are shared with TRBD1. The CDR3 sequence is 15 residues long. Germline V gene data show CDR1 as SGHTA and CDR2 as FQGTGA. The J segment lost 2 bases and the V segment lost 5 bases, leaving 6 bases of the junction unmatched. The CDR3: CASSGRDRGPYEQYF. The CDR3 bases are TGTGCCAGCAGCGGCCGGGACAGGGGTCCCTACGAGCAGTACTTC.

This clone was detected once. The CDR3 region is CASSAAYRDTEAFF. The DNA of the CDR3 is TGCGCCAGCAGCGCCGCCTACAGGGACACTGAAGCTTTCTTT. The genes are TRBV5-1 and TRBJ1-1; tentative D call: TRBD1 (6 bases). Trimming took off 4 bases at V and 3 bases at J, with 13 bases between the two ends. In germline, CDR1 is SGHRS, CDR2 YFSETQ. This CDR3 region has 14 residues.

This sequence joins TRBV28 and TRBJ2-7; tentatively, D is TRBD2 (6 bases). CDR3 length: 14 residues. V lost 4 bases, J lost 3 bases, and 13 bases lay in between. Germline values: CDR1 MDHEN, CDR2 SYDVKM. CDR3 in amino acids: CASSYGRGGYEQYF. In DNA, the CDR3 is TGTGCCAGCAGTTATGGGCGGGGAGGCTACGAGCAGTACTTC.

This clone was counted a single time. The CDR3 DNA sequence: TGTGCCAGCTTCCCTCCTCTAGCGGGAGGGTCAGATACGCAGTATTTT. Amino acid sequence: CASFPPLAGGSDTQYF. The chain recombines TRBV28 with TRBJ2-3; 12 bases align to TRBD2. V lost 8 bases, J lost 4 bases, and 10 bases stayed unmatched. The CDR3 spans 16 residues. Germline CDR1 MDHEN, CDR2 SYDVKM.

The genes are TRBV7-2 and TRBJ2-1; TRBD2 agrees at 12 bases. Germline V lookup: CDR1 SGHTA, CDR2 FQGNSA. This CDR3 has 16 residues. V lost 1 base, J lost 8 bases, and 6 bases stayed unmatched. DNA of the CDR3: TGTGCCAGCAGCTTAGGTCTAGCGGGAGGGCGCGATGAGCAGTTCTTC. This codes for CASSLGLAGGRDEQFF.

This rearrangement joins TRBV28 to TRBJ2-7; possibly TRBD2 for D (6 bases). V was shortened by 5 bases and J by 3 bases, with 17 bases between the two germline ends. CDR3 length: 15 amino acids. Germline CDR1 MDHEN, CDR2 SYDVKM. Here the CDR3 reads CASSPRGSGNYEQYF. In nucleotides, the CDR3 is TGTGCCAGCAGTCCCCGTGGTAGCGGAAACTACGAGCAGTACTTC. Full variable domain (rest looked up from reference TRBV28 and TRBJ2-7): DVKVTQSSRYLVKRTGEKVFLECVQDMDHENMFWYRQDPGLGLRLIYFSYDVKMKEKGDIPEGYSVSREKKERFSLILESASTNQTSMYLCASSPRGSGNYEQYFGPGTRLTVT.

As concerns this clone: Distinct nucleotide sequences in the sample also encode this CDR3. The chain carries TRBV5-1 and TRBJ2-5; 7 bases are a match to TRBD1. The CDR3 loop spans 13 amino acids. Germline V gives CDR1 SGHRS, CDR2 YFSETQ. Trimming took 5 bases from V and 1 from J; bases not matched to a gene: 2. CDR3 residues: CASRGTAQETQYF. Written as DNA, the CDR3 is TGCGCCAGCAGGGGGACAGCCCAAGAGACCCAGTACTTC.

The V call is TRBV7-3, the J call TRBJ2-2; no clear D. Per germline, CDR1 SGHTA and CDR2 FQGTGA. V was clipped by 5 bases and J by 4 bases, with 8 bases between them. This CDR3 spans 13 amino acids. CDR3 loop: CASSTGTTGELFF. CDR3 DNA: TGTGCCAGCAGCACCGGAACCACCGGGGAGCTGTTTTTT.

V gene TRBV6-1 combines with J gene TRBJ1-2; 7 bases match TRBD1. The CDR3 has 13 residues. J gave up 4 bases and V 3 bases, and 2 bases lay outside the gene matches. From germline, CDR1 is MNHNS and CDR2 SASEGT. Here the CDR3 reads CASSETGPYGYTF. CDR3 sequence (DNA): TGTGCCAGCAGTGAGACAGGGCCCTATGGCTACACCTTC.

The gene calls are TRBV6-5 and TRBJ1-1; D gene unclear. CDR3 length: 12 amino acids. The germline CDR1 and CDR2 sequences are MNHEY and SVGAGI. The germline V and J ends were trimmed by 7 bases and 2 bases, with 8 bases remaining between them. This CDR3 is CASNTINTEAFF. The CDR3 DNA reads TGTGCCAGCAACACAATTAACACTGAAGCTTTCTTT.

The rearrangement joins TRBV7-3 to TRBJ2-3; TRBD1 aligns across 10 bases. Germline V gene lookup returns CDR1 SGHTA and CDR2 FQGTGA. With V trimmed by 5 bases and J by 3 bases, 5 bases remained unmatched. CDR3 size: 15 residues. In nucleotides, the CDR3 is TGTGCCAGCAGCCCGGACAGGGGGACAACAGATACGCAGTATTTT. Translated, it gives CASSPDRGTTDTQYF. The full variable domain, with the rest looked up from reference TRBV7-3 and TRBJ2-3, is GAGVSQTPSNKVTEKGKYVELRCDPISGHTALYWYRQSLGQGPEFLIYFQGTGAADDSGLPNDRFFAVRPEGSVSTLKIQRTERGDSAVYLCASSPDRGTTDTQYFGPGTRLTVL.

Only one count was recorded for this clone. This chain joins TRBV4-2 and TRBJ2-1; D remains unclear. The CDR3 has 16 amino acids. V dropped 0 bases and J dropped 2 bases, with 11 bases sitting between them. Germline V CDR1 and CDR2: LGHNA, YNFKEQ. In nucleotides, the CDR3 is TGTGCCAGCAGCCAAGATCTGTTGACCGCCTACAATGAGCAGTTCTTC. As protein: CASSQDLLTAYNEQFF.

This chain connects TRBV4-1 to TRBJ2-1, with 9 bases that match TRBD2. Losses at the gene ends were 1 base for V and 9 bases for J; bases not matched to a gene: 13. Germline V gene sequence: CDR1 MGHRA, CDR2 YSYEKL. The CDR3 covers 17 residues. In DNA form, the CDR3 reads TGCGCCAGCAGCCAAGCGGGGGGAGCGGGAGGTAATGTTGAGCAGTTCTTC. This codes for CASSQAGGAGGNVEQFF.

The V call is TRBV5-4, the J call TRBJ2-5; TRBD2 matches 9 bases. This CDR3 has 15 residues. J was trimmed by 5 bases and V by 1 base; bases with no gene match: 6. The germline V gene encodes CDR1 SGHNT and CDR2 YYREEE (reference sequence). In DNA form, the CDR3 reads TGTGCCAGCAGCTTGTCTGGCGGGAGGGCGGAGACCCAGTACTTC. This encodes CASSLSGGRAETQYF.

The rearrangement uses TRBV29-1 and TRBJ2-1; 9 bases line up with TRBD2. CDR1 SQVTM and CDR2 ANQGSEA come from the germline V gene. The V gene end was trimmed by 6 bases and the J gene end by 5 bases; junction bases not matched to a gene: 5. This CDR3 contains 13 residues. The CDR3 loop is CSVSGRIDNEQFF. DNA for the CDR3: TGCAGCGTCAGCGGGAGGATCGACAATGAGCAGTTCTTC.

V gene TRBV7-2 combines with J gene TRBJ2-1; D not resolved. Germline V gene lookup returns CDR1 SGHTA and CDR2 FQGNSA. The V end was cut by 4 bases, the J end by 7 bases, with 8 bases between. The CDR3 extends over 12 amino acids. CDR3: CASSYTTNEQFF. CDR3 nucleotide sequence: TGTGCCAGCAGCTATACGACGAATGAGCAGTTCTTC.

The chain is built from TRBV27 and TRBJ2-7; D call uncertain. Trimming stripped 6 bases from V and 4 bases from J, with 7 bases between. Germline V CDR1 and CDR2: MNHEY, SMNVEV (reference sequence). The CDR3 runs to 11 residues. The CDR3 nucleotides read TGTGCCAGCAGCGGCCGGTACGAGCAGTACTTC. The encoded protein is CASSGRYEQYF.

The chain couples TRBV15 to TRBJ1-4; D gene ambiguous. The germline V gene has CDR1 LNHNV and CDR2 YYDKDF (reference sequence). Trimming shortened V by 1 base and J by 5 bases, and 8 bases separated the two germline ends. The CDR3 consists of 14 residues. DNA of the CDR3: TGTGCCACCAGCAGAGCCGGGCCGAATGAAAAACTGTTTTTT. Translating gives CATSRAGPNEKLFF.

V usage is TRBV7-8 and J usage is TRBJ2-2; possible D gene TRBD2, 5 bases. Germline V lookup: CDR1 SGHVS, CDR2 FQNEAQ. The CDR3 runs to 15 residues. Trimming took off 1 base at V and 1 base at J, with 7 bases between the two ends. The CDR3 coding sequence is TGTGCCAGCAGCTTAGTAGGGAGGAACACCGGGGAGCTGTTTTTT. It translates to CASSLVGRNTGELFF.

The J gene is TRBJ2-5, the V gene TRBV9; 9 bases are shared with TRBD2. J lost 7 bases, V lost 0 bases, and 7 bases had no gene match. Germline V gene data show CDR1 as SGDLS and CDR2 as YYNGEE. This CDR3 is built from 15 residues. The CDR3 DNA reads as TGTGCCAGCAGCGTAGGATGGGGACTAGCCGCGACCCAGTACTTC. It yields the protein CASSVGWGLAATQYF.

This clone was recorded once. V is TRBV6-1 and J is TRBJ2-1; TRBD2 agrees at 11 bases. V lost 2 bases to trimming and J lost 3 bases; unmatched junction nucleotides: 12. Germline assignment: CDR1 MNHNS and CDR2 SASEGT. The CDR3 consists of 19 residues. CDR3 amino acids: CASSEYVAGGPKGYNEQFF. The CDR3 nucleotides read TGTGCCAGCAGTGAATACGTAGCGGGAGGGCCAAAAGGCTACAATGAGCAGTTCTTC.

The rearrangement links TRBV2 to TRBJ2-7, with 8 bases identical to TRBD1. The CDR3 extends over 16 amino acids. The J segment lost 2 bases and the V segment lost 5 bases, leaving 11 bases of the junction unmatched. Germline V gives CDR1 SNHLY, CDR2 FYNNEI. CDR3 nucleotides: TGTGCCAGCAGTCTCGACAGGGGCCTCCGACCCTACGAGCAGTACTTC. Translated: CASSLDRGLRPYEQYF.

This chain uses TRBV28 with TRBJ2-3; 9 nucleotides match TRBD2. This CDR3 is 13 amino acids long. Germline V gene data show CDR1 as MDHEN and CDR2 as SYDVKM. Unmatched junction bases numbered 4, after V lost 6 bases and J lost 6 bases. The CDR3 nucleotides read TGTGCCAGCAGGCGGGGGGGAGGTGATACGCAGTATTTT. It yields the protein CASRRGGGDTQYF.

V and J are TRBV6-6 and TRBJ2-2, with TRBD2 matching over 8 bases. The V gene's germline CDR1 is MNHNY and CDR2 SVGAGI (reference sequence). V lost 10 bases and J lost 1; bases outside the gene matches: 5. This CDR3 comprises 14 residues. CDR3 DNA sequence: TGTGCCACCGGGGGGGCGGAGAACACCGGGGAGCTGTTTTTT. Its translation is CATGGAENTGELFF.